The sequence of this T cell receptor beta chain was determined in a study of shared clonotypes between healthy human individuals (dated by TCRdb to about 2020). The study in broad terms: The cohort comprised a couple of women and three men aged 18 to 49 years. For each donor, CD4 naive and CD4 memory were each run on three plates, CD8 naive on two plates, and CD8 memory on one plate. To estimate repertoire size and how much clonotypes are shared between individuals, the study performed deep sequencing of blood TCR repertoires from five healthy adults. Libraries were prepared and TCR repertoires were sequenced by different laboratories using diverse techniques, in order to increase sequencing depth and limit assay-specific biases. Each donor's leukapheresis produced roughly between roughly 0.85 and 10 billion PBMCs.

Healthy HIV-negative adults with no recently reported acute infections or vaccinations were included as donors. All donors were Caucasian adults living in Nashville, Tennessee, USA. CD4+ T cells were enriched by magnetic negative selection; naive cells were then positively selected on CD45RA, and the negative fraction formed the memory subset. Blood was obtained by leukapheresis, after which PBMCs were separated by Ficoll-Histopaque density gradient centrifugation and cryopreserved in liquid nitrogen vapor phase. Analytical flow cytometry was used to check the purity and quantity of every magnetically sorted T cell population. Genomic DNA was isolated from each sorted fraction and quantified by UV absorbance on a Nanodrop 2000c. Using the deep immunoSEQ assay, TCR CDR3 regions were amplified from genomic DNA by multiplex PCR. For each cell subset, the extracted genomic DNA was distributed evenly across all wells of several immunoSEQ 96-well plates, and each plate served as one replicate. For sorted subsets, approximately 210 ng genomic DNA, equal to approximately 30,000 T cell genomes, was loaded into each replicate PCR. The purified libraries were quantified using a Qubit 3.0 fluorometer, sized with a Bioanalyzer 2100, and then quantified again using the KAPA Library Quantification kit. Every immunoSEQ 96-well plate was sequenced on a dedicated single-read 150-cycle Illumina NextSeq 550 flow cell. The published analysis was carried out like this. Because only junctional sequences without quality scores were contained in the immunoSEQ output, filtering matching that applied to full-length reads could not be performed. To assign V/J genes and CDR3, sequences were annotated against IMGT germline references using PyIR, a Python wrapper for IgBLAST v1.9. Any read was removed if the V/J assignment was weak (E-value above 1e-6), the CDR3 was missing, or the read contained stop codons, out-of-frame junctions, or ambiguous translated residues. A V3J clonotype was defined by an identical inferred V gene, J gene, and CDR3 amino acid sequence. Percentage overlap between repertoires was computed as shared unique clonotypes divided by the size of the smaller repertoire. RTK rarefaction, the Chao1 estimator, and Recon v2.1 estimates of unobserved clonotypes were used to assess repertoire richness. OLGA was used to compute generation probabilities for all TCRbeta clonotypes that the gDNA method yielded from four donors. TCRdb holds this immuneACCESS table with in-frame rearrangements only. Some clones are missing; in checked studies, unresolved V genes explain under half, and the rest has no known cause. V and J calls and clone size are copied from that table; D and trimming were computed from the DNA. This sample comprises 650,000 to 750,000 clones, less than 80% of them detected only once. Clones ranked in the top ten supply approximately 2% of the sample.

The CDR1 and CDR2 encoded by the germline V gene are SGHRS and YFSETQ. The CDR3, cysteine through phenylalanine, is 14 amino acids long. Only the CDR3 DNA stays, 42 bases, in frame from base 1. From V the trimming removes 5 bases and from J it removes 5 bases, while the gene matches leave 7 bases of the junction unaccounted for. This clone has just one count. Its recognized antigen is unknown. No quality values exist for individual bases; no much larger clone is one base distant. Results and caveats for the whole study, not just this receptor: Estimated clonotype richness was generally larger for naive than for memory subsets. Compared with non-shared clonotypes, clonotypes shared by all four sorted-subset donors had higher generation probabilities. Sampling was limited to blood, and TCR repertoires in tissue likely differ from TCR repertoires in blood. Sharing across several donors was observed for roughly 5.4% of naive CD4, less than 4% of naive CD8, about 2.3% of memory CD4, and over 0.3% of memory CD8 clonotypes. Based on pairwise subsampling, the degree of clonotype sharing among donors was expected to be affected by sequencing depth. Rarefaction of sorted-subset datasets indicated incomplete sequencing despite the large sequencing depth. Because the study included a small number of donors, the genetic and exposure-history diversity represented was limited.

The specimen sequenced was memory CD4+ T cells sorted from blood. What the cell subset or site label conveys for this sample: CD45RA-negative fraction. The rearrangement combines TRBV5-1 with TRBJ1-1; 9 bases in the middle match TRBD1. The receptor was derived from a woman in her twenties or thirties in good health. For the CDR3, the sequence is CASRPTGGLTEAFF. The DNA sequence follows: TGCGCCAGCAGACCCACAGGGGGCCTGACTGAAGCTTTCTTT.